This TCR beta chain was captured in a study of blood T cell repertoires in COVID-19. Background on the study: T cells, B-cell-depleted T cells, or PBMCs supplied cDNA or gDNA.

The assay was immunoSEQ multiplex PCR, and TCRdb's table has in-frame clones only and misses some. The table lists about 200,000 clones, about 86% of them singletons. The study recruited people aged about 18 to 95 years across 24 US areas. The study assigned cohorts using participant-reported clinical history. The sample comprised PBMCs or T cells enriched from blood (not recorded which). This TCR was recovered from a man aged 35 to 55 who had recovered from COVID-19.

The CDR3 spells CASSQDRAYNEQFF. CDR3 sequence (DNA): TGTGCCAGCAGCCAAGACAGGGCTTACAATGAGCAGTTCTTC. The chain combines TRBV3-1 (or the pseudogene TRBV3-2) with TRBJ2-1; maybe TRBD1 (5 bases). This CDR3 has 14 residues. The ends were cut back, 0 bases at V and 4 bases at J, with 7 bases in the middle. The germline V gene encodes CDR1 LGHDT and CDR2 YNNKEL (reference sequence).